This paragraph reports one T cell receptor beta chain. The sample is drawn from a study of blood T cell repertoires in COVID-19. Background on the study: Samples taken during acute and convalescent COVID-19 were collected in the United States, Italy and Spain. PBMCs, B-cell-depleted T cells, or T cells were the source of the cDNA or gDNA that made up the material.

The V gene end was trimmed by 0 bases and the J gene end by 7 bases; junction bases not matched to a gene: 11. The CDR3 has 17 residues. CDR1 is SGHRS and CDR2 is YFSETQ in the germline V gene. In the study's own analysis: Reference gene primer amplification yielded estimated nucleated cell counts. The table came from immunoSEQ multiplex PCR; TCRdb's copy has only in-frame clones and leaves some out. The DNA was the basis for D and trimming; V, J and clone size are from that table. The data show over 150,000 clones, roughly nine tenths seen once. The receptor comes from a man between 18 and 29 years old who had recovered from COVID-19. The sample comprised peripheral blood. The chain recombines TRBV5-1 with TRBJ2-3, with 10 bases identical to TRBD2. The CDR3 reads CASSLAWTSGDQNTQYF. The CDR3 bases are TGCGCCAGCAGCTTGGCCTGGACTAGCGGAGACCAAAATACGCAGTATTTT.